A single sample is the source of the 20 T cell receptor beta chains below, sequenced in a study of response to subunit inactivated influenza vaccine. Using its own MiXCR run on the RT-PCR reads, TCRdb lists one record per CDR3 protein. Of about 700,000 distinct CDR3 sequences listed, more than 11% are singletons. The material was PBMCs from blood, obtained 14 days before vaccination. The receptors originated from a man in his forties or fifties who received an inactivated influenza vaccine.

The chain recombines TRBV20-1 with TRBJ2-1, with 8 bases fitting TRBD2. Germline CDR1 reads DFQATT; CDR2 reads SNEGSKA (reference sequence). V lost 1 base to trimming and J lost 1 base; unmatched junction nucleotides: 3. The CDR3 length is 15 residues. CDR3 amino acids: CSARVAGGSYNEQFF. CDR3 sequence (DNA): TGCAGTGCTAGAGTTGCGGGAGGTTCCTACAATGAGCAGTTCTTC.

This rearrangement joins TRBV6-1 to TRBJ2-3, with TRBD2 matching over 11 bases. CDR1 is MNHNS, CDR2 SASEGT, per germline. Trimming cost V 5 bases and J 2 bases; bases outside gene matches: 21. The CDR3 spans 21 residues. CDR3 DNA sequence: TGTGCCAGCAGTAAACCCTCGTCCGGGACTAGCGGAAAACTGCCCACAGATACGCAGTATTTT. Protein: CASSKPSSGTSGKLPTDTQYF.

This clonotype was found a few times. The chain couples TRBV7-2 to TRBJ2-1; perhaps TRBD2 as D (6 bases). CDR3 length equals 14 residues. V lost 3 bases and J lost 5, with 11 bases in between. The V gene's germline CDR1 is SGHTA and CDR2 FQGNSA. The CDR3, as DNA: TGTGCCAGCAGCTTCCGACTAGTGAACAATGAGCAGTTCTTC. It codes for CASSFRLVNNEQFF.

The chain employs TRBV12-3 or TRBV12-4 and TRBJ2-5, with D unclear. The CDR3 is 12 residues long. Trimming took off 3 bases at V and 5 bases at J, with 7 bases between the two ends. CDR3 coding DNA: TGTGCCAGCAGTTTTTATGGGGAGACCCAGTACTTC. It yields the protein CASSFYGETQYF.

This clonotype was seen more than once but under ten times. The chain joins TRBV20-1 to TRBJ1-6; 7 nucleotides match TRBD1. The germline gives CDR1 DFQATT, CDR2 SNEGSKA (reference sequence). The CDR3 loop spans 15 amino acids. Trimming removed 3 bases from V and 5 bases from J; junction bases left unmatched: 7. CDR3 residues: CSASKTGRDNSPLHF. As DNA, the CDR3 is TGCAGTGCTAGTAAGACAGGGAGGGATAATTCACCCCTCCACTTT.

A few counts support this clonotype. V and J are TRBV10-3 and TRBJ2-3, with 9 bases that match TRBD2. The CDR3 runs 17 residues. Germline CDR1 is ENHRY and CDR2 is SYGVKD. V shed 8 bases and J 4 bases; nucleotides not matched to a gene: 16. CDR3 in DNA: TGTGCCATCGCCGAGGGGGTTGGCGGGGGGGCTCCAGATACGCAGTATTTT. Encoded protein: CAIAEGVGGGAPDTQYF.

The chain recombines TRBV28 with TRBJ2-7, with TRBD2 matching 11 bases. CDR3 length equals 17 residues. J was trimmed by 5 bases and V by 6 bases; bases with no gene match: 15. Germline V gene data show CDR1 as MDHEN and CDR2 as SYDVKM. The CDR3 spells CASRPYSLAGGSDEQYF. The DNA of the CDR3 is TGTGCCAGCAGACCCTACAGTCTAGCGGGAGGATCAGACGAGCAGTACTTC.

This rearrangement joins TRBV4-1 to TRBJ2-7, with TRBD1 matching over 7 bases. The germline V gene has CDR1 MGHRA and CDR2 YSYEKL. The CDR3 is made up of 16 amino acids. The ends lost 0 bases at V and 2 bases at J; junction bases unmatched: 7. The CDR3 spells CASSQDLTGNAYEQYF. In nucleotides, the CDR3 is TGCGCCAGCAGCCAAGATTTGACAGGGAACGCCTACGAGCAGTACTTC.

This clonotype showed up just a few times. The chain employs TRBV4-3 and TRBJ2-2; TRBD1 matches at 8 bases. The germline V gene encodes CDR1 LGHNA and CDR2 YSLEER. The length of the CDR3 is 15 residues. V shed 6 bases, J shed 0 bases, and the junction held 3 bases outside the gene matches. The chain's CDR3 is CASRKTGANTGELFF. The CDR3 nucleotides are TGCGCCAGCAGGAAGACAGGGGCGAACACCGGGGAGCTGTTTTTT.

This chain links TRBV5-4 with TRBJ1-2; 9 nucleotides match TRBD1. The length of the CDR3 is 12 residues. The germline V gene encodes CDR1 SGHNT and CDR2 YYREEE (reference sequence). The V gene end was trimmed by 6 bases and the J gene end by 6 bases; junction bases not matched to a gene: 3. The CDR3 loop is CASTRTGDGYTF. The DNA of the CDR3 is TGTGCCAGCACCCGGACAGGGGATGGCTACACCTTC.

At least ten counts were recorded for this clonotype. This chain links TRBV20-1 with TRBJ2-7; TRBD1 aligns across 8 bases. CDR1 and CDR2 (germline): DFQATT, SNEGSKA (reference sequence). The V gene end was trimmed by 3 bases and the J gene end by 3 bases; junction bases not matched to a gene: 10. The CDR3 is made up of 15 amino acids. The CDR3 is CSARGTGEWNYEQYF. CDR3 bases: TGCAGTGCTAGGGGGACAGGCGAATGGAACTACGAGCAGTACTTC.

The chain carries TRBV11-3 and TRBJ2-1; TRBD1 matches at 8 bases. Looked up from germline, CDR1 is SGHNT and CDR2 is YENEEA. The CDR3 runs to 17 residues. J gave up 3 bases and V 1 base, and 8 bases lay outside the gene matches. The DNA for the CDR3 is TGTGCCAGCAGCTTAGCCCTCGGACAGGGCCGCTACAATGAGCAGTTCTTC. Translating gives CASSLALGQGRYNEQFF.

The chain links TRBV6-1 to TRBJ2-1; 7 bases align to TRBD1. The CDR3 is 14 amino acids. Germline CDR1 reads MNHNS; CDR2 reads SASEGT. Trimming cost V 6 bases and J 7 bases; bases outside gene matches: 9. CDR3 residues: CASRATGWRNEQFF. The CDR3 DNA is TGTGCCAGCAGGGCGACAGGGTGGCGGAATGAGCAGTTCTTC.

On this clonotype itself: The germline gene is not matched at one end of the junction; a read error may be the cause. This chain joins TRBV3-1 and TRBJ2-1; the match to TRBD2 covers 12 bases. The CDR3 has 17 residues. Germline assignment: CDR1 LGHDT and CDR2 YNNKEL (reference sequence). The DNA for the CDR3 is TGTGCCAGCAGCTCCGCTAGCGGGGGGGCGTCCTTCAATGAGCAGTTCTTC. It encodes CASSSASGGASFNEQFF.

The CDR3 here is CASRPQGDDSPLHF. DNA for the CDR3: TGCGCCAGCAGACCCCAGGGGGATGATTCACCCCTCCACTTT. The chain employs TRBV5-1 and TRBJ1-6, with 7 bases matching TRBD1. The CDR3 is 14 residues long. V lost 5 bases to trimming and J lost 8 bases; unmatched junction nucleotides: 7. CDR1 and CDR2 (germline): SGHRS, YFSETQ.

This clonotype was seen repeatedly, ten times or more. This chain joins TRBV11-2 and TRBJ2-7; no reliable D call. Trimming stripped 0 bases from V and 0 bases from J, with 6 bases between. The germline CDR1 and CDR2 sequences are SGHAT and FQNNGV. This CDR3 contains 14 residues. The CDR3 reads CASSLEGYSYEQYF. The CDR3 region has the DNA TGTGCCAGCAGCTTAGAAGGGTACTCCTACGAGCAGTACTTC.

This chain links TRBV5-6 with TRBJ2-7, with D possibly called TRBD1 or TRBD2 (5 bases each). The ends were cut back, 3 bases at V and 0 bases at J, with 16 bases in the middle. Germline V gives CDR1 SGHDT, CDR2 YYEEEE. The CDR3 is 16 residues long. The CDR3 is CASSSGRTIHSYEQYF. The CDR3 bases are TGTGCCAGCAGCTCGGGGCGGACCATCCACTCCTACGAGCAGTACTTC.

A few counts support this clonotype. The chain couples TRBV6-6 to TRBJ2-6; D is unresolved. With 6 bases removed from V and 12 bases from J, the gap between germline ends came to 9 bases. The CDR3 length is 11 residues. Germline V gene lookup returns CDR1 MNHNY and CDR2 SVGAGI (reference sequence). Here the CDR3 reads CASRGSGVLTF. CDR3 coding DNA: TGTGCCAGCAGGGGAAGTGGCGTCCTGACTTTC.

This clonotype was seen at least ten times. The V call is TRBV20-1, the J call TRBJ1-6; 7 bases align to TRBD1. CDR3 length: 14 amino acids. CDR1 DFQATT and CDR2 SNEGSKA come from the germline V gene (reference sequence). Trimming at V came to 5 bases and at J to 9 bases, leaving 10 bases not matched to a gene. The CDR3 protein is CSALVGTALSPLHF. The CDR3 DNA reads TGCAGTGCTCTGGTAGGGACAGCGCTTTCACCCCTCCACTTT.

The genes are TRBV15 and TRBJ1-3, with D unclear. Trimming left V 3 bases short and J 2 bases short, with 11 bases between. The CDR3 runs to 15 residues. CDR1 and CDR2 (germline): LNHNV, YYDKDF (reference sequence). CDR3 protein: CATSRSRFAGNTIYF. DNA for the CDR3: TGTGCCACCAGCAGGTCCCGTTTCGCTGGAAACACCATATATTTT.